This T cell receptor (beta chain) was identified in a study of beta chain features in type 1 diabetes. The study, taken as a whole, reports: Moderate yet significant TCRB CDR3 shortening was seen in Type 1 diabetes patients in all four CD4+ subsets. PCR could preferentially amplify shorter templates, alike in patients and controls. Among type 1 diabetes patients, VDJ junctions had fewer insertions and more deletions. The naive, central memory and Treg TCRB repertoires showed an apparent similarity that was greater among patients than among healthy donors.

The authors reverse transcribed all of the isolated RNA, so sequencing captured expressed TCRB transcripts. Sequencing used immunoSEQ multiplex PCR; TCRdb keeps in-frame clones, though not all of them. The sample has under 70,000 clones, approximately 60% seen once. The CDR3 has 16 residues. Trimming at V came to 5 bases and at J to 3 bases, leaving 10 bases not matched to a gene. Germline CDR1 and CDR2: SGHTA and FQGNSA. With regard to this clone: Its antigen is unknown.

This chain joins TRBV7-2 and TRBJ2-7, with 10 bases aligning to TRBD2. This TCR came from a woman aged 25-40 years with type 1 diabetes. Source material: stem cell memory CD4+ T cells from blood. The CDR3 loop is CASSPSLPSGSYEQYF. CDR3 DNA sequence: TGTGCCAGCAGCCCCTCCCTGCCTAGCGGGAGCTACGAGCAGTACTTC.